This TCR beta chain was recovered during a study of blood T cells in healthy people across ages. It was with a sample-barcoded 5' primer and a J-beta primer mix that a second PCR of roughly 7 to 12 cycles was run. TCRdb reprocessed the 5' RACE reads via MiXCR and lists one record per CDR3 protein. In the table there are roughly 1,500,000 distinct CDR3 sequences, approximately 42% of which are singletons. This CDR3 has 15 amino acids. Per germline, CDR1 SEHNR and CDR2 FQNEAQ (reference sequence). V was shortened by 7 bases and J by 4 bases, with 18 bases between the two germline ends. This clonotype was counted between two and nine times.

The rearrangement joins TRBV7-9 to TRBJ2-3, with no clear D. The TCR sequence derives from a woman between 18 and 30 years old in good health. What was sequenced was blood. The CDR3 sequence: CASIPPASVPDTQYF. The CDR3 DNA is TGTGCCAGCATCCCTCCGGCCAGCGTCCCAGATACGCAGTATTTT.